This section outlines one T cell receptor (beta chain) sequence together with its context. The data derive from a study of CD8 T cells in Susac syndrome. Germline CDR1 reads SQVTM; CDR2 reads ANQGSEA. This CDR3 spans 14 amino acids. V lost 3 bases and J lost 5, with 16 bases in between. An input of roughly 0.5 to 1 ug of RNA was subjected to reverse transcription using random hexamers. TCRdb recomputed calls from the immunoSEQ multiplex PCR reads with MiXCR, one row per CDR3 protein. The sample has around 200,000 distinct CDR3 sequences; 92% are singletons. The chain couples TRBV29-1 to TRBJ1-1; possible D gene TRBD1, 5 bases. What was sequenced was CD8+ T cells from PBMCs. This TCR came from a human donor with multiple sclerosis. The CDR3 protein is CSVDRQGIGTEAFF. For the CDR3, the DNA is TGCAGCGTTGACCGGCAGGGCATTGGAACTGAAGCTTTCTTT. Full variable domain (rest looked up from reference TRBV29-1 and TRBJ1-1): SAVISQKPSRDICQRGTSLTIQCQVDSQVTMMFWYRQQPGQSLTLIATANQGSEATYESGFVIDKFPISRPNLTFSTLTVSNMSPEDSSIYLCSVDRQGIGTEAFFGQGTRLTVV.